Shown below are 2 T cell receptor beta chains from a single sample sequenced in a study of blood T cell repertoires in COVID-19. TCRdb keeps only in-frame clones here, not all; method: immunoSEQ multiplex PCR. The profile shows 300,000 to 350,000 clones, 87% of them singletons. The sequencing sample was made of PBMCs or T cells enriched from blood (not recorded which). The receptors were sampled from a woman aged 25 to 39 who had recovered from COVID-19.

V and J are TRBV27 and TRBJ2-7; maybe TRBD1 (5 bases). Deletions cut 5 bases from V and 2 bases from J, with 10 bases between. Per the germline V gene, CDR1 is MNHEY and CDR2 is SMNVEV (reference sequence). There are 13 residues in the CDR3. This chain's CDR3 is CASSKGRTYEQYF. Written as DNA, the CDR3 is TGTGCCAGCAGTAAGGGGCGAACCTACGAGCAGTACTTC.

V and J are TRBV5-1 and TRBJ2-7; 10 bases are shared with TRBD2. J gave up 5 bases and V 5 bases, and 10 bases lay outside the gene matches. CDR1 is SGHRS, CDR2 YFSETQ, per germline. The CDR3 has 15 residues. The CDR3 coding sequence is TGCGCCAGCAGTTCCACGGCGGGACTAGCGAACGAGCAGTACTTC. Protein product: CASSSTAGLANEQYF.